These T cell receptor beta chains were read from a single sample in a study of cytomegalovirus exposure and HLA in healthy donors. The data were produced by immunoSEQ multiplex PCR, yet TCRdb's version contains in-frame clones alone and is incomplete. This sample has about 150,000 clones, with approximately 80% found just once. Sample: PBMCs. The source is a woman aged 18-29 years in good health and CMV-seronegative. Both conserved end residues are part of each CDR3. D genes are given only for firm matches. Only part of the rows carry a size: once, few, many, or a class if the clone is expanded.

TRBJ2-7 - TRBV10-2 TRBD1 CASDPGTGGYEQYF TGCGCCAGCGACCCGGGGACAGGGGGCTACGAGCAGTACTTC
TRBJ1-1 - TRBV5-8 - CASSWGGGNTEAFF TGTGCCAGCAGCTGGGGAGGCGGGAACACTGAAGCTTTCTTT
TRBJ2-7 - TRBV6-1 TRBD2 CASSEGTSYIYEQYF TGTGCCAGCAGTGAAGGGACTAGCTATATTTACGAGCAGTACTTC
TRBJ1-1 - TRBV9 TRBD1 CASSPRQGFDTEAFF TGTGCCAGCAGCCCTCGACAGGGGTTTGACACTGAAGCTTTCTTT
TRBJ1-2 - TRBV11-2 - CASSLVSTLWGYTF TGTGCCAGCAGCTTAGTTAGCACTTTATGGGGCTACACCTTC
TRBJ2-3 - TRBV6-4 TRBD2 CASRDSGGAEDTQYF TGTGCCAGCAGAGACAGCGGGGGGGCCGAGGATACGCAGTATTTT
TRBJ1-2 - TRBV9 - CASSDPKEGNDYGYTF TGTGCCAGCAGCGACCCCAAGGAGGGTAATGACTATGGCTACACCTTC
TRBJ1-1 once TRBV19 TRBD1 CASSIGRQGGDTEAFF TGTGCCAGTAGTATAGGACGACAGGGTGGGGACACTGAAGCTTTCTTT
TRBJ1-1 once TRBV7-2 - CASSLGRMNTEAFF TGTGCCAGCAGCTTAGGTCGTATGAACACTGAAGCTTTCTTT
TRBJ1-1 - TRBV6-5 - CASRDSWNTEAFF TGTGCCAGCAGGGACAGTTGGAACACTGAAGCTTTCTTT
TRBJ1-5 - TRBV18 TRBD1 CASSTGTGGFNQPQHF TGTGCCAGCTCAACCGGGACAGGGGGCTTCAATCAGCCCCAGCATTTT
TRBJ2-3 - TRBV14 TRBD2 CASSPGLAGAISTDTQYF TGTGCCAGCAGCCCAGGACTAGCGGGGGCCATTAGCACAGATACGCAGTATTTT
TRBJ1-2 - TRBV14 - CASSQDLSGLLGYTF TGTGCCAGCAGCCAAGATCTGAGCGGACTCCTTGGCTACACCTTC
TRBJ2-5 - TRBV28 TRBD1 CASSDPLRDRARETQYF TGTGCCAGCAGCGATCCCCTCCGGGACAGGGCTCGAGAGACCCAGTACTTC
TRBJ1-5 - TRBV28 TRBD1 CASSRGQVGGQPQHF TGTGCCAGCAGCCGTGGACAGGTCGGTGGTCAGCCCCAGCATTTT
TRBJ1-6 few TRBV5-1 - CASSLVGGGQNSPLHF TGCGCCAGCAGCTTGGTCGGGGGGGGACAAAATTCACCCCTCCACTTT
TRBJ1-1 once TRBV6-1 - CASSEGHINTEAFF TGTGCCAGCAGCGAGGGACATATCAACACTGAAGCTTTCTTT
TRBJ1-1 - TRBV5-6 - CASSWTPGGRNTEAFF TGTGCCAGCAGCTGGACCCCTGGGGGCCGGAACACTGAAGCTTTCTTT
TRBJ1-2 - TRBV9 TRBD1 CASSPGQGVLRYGYTF TGTGCCAGCAGCCCGGGACAGGGGGTCCTCAGGTATGGCTACACCTTC
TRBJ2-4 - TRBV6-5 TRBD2 CASSRLAGGNIQYF TGTGCCAGCAGTCGCCTGGCGGGGGGAAACATTCAGTACTTC
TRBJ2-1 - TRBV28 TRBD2 CASRLAGSTSYNERFF TGTGCCAGCAGGTTAGCGGGTTCAACCTCCTACAATGAGCGGTTCTTC
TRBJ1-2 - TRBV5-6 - CASSLRQTGYGYTF TGTGCCAGCAGCTTGAGGCAAACGGGCTATGGCTACACCTTC
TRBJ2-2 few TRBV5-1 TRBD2 CASSSGLAGDRNTGELFF TGCGCCAGCAGCTCGGGACTAGCGGGGGACCGAAACACCGGGGAGCTGTTTTTT
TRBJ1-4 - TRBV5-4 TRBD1 CASTPMTGVSEKLFF TGTGCCAGCACCCCAATGACAGGGGTAAGTGAAAAACTGTTTTTT
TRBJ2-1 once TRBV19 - CASSISFSQFF TGTGCCAGTAGTATTAGCTTCTCCCAGTTCTTC
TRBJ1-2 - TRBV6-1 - CASSLQIQVPTF TGTGCCAGCAGCTTACAAATACAGGTACCAACCTTC
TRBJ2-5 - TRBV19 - CASSPAGPQETQYF TGTGCCAGTAGTCCCGCGGGACCCCAAGAGACCCAGTACTTC
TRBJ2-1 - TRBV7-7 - CASSLDQMRNEQFF TGTGCCAGCAGCTTAGATCAAATGCGCAATGAGCAGTTCTTC
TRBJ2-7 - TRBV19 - CASSAQDIYEQYF TGTGCCAGTAGTGCACAGGATATCTACGAGCAGTACTTC
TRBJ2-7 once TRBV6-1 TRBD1 CASSENRGYEQYF TGTGCCAGCAGTGAGAACAGGGGCTACGAGCAGTACTTC
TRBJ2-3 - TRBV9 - CASSPPKGRGLGDTQYF TGTGCCAGCAGCCCGCCGAAGGGGAGGGGGTTAGGAGATACGCAGTATTTT
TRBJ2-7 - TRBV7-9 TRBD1 CASSRDRGYEQYF TGTGCCAGCAGCCGGGACAGGGGCTACGAGCAGTACTTC
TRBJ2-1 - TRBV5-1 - CASSLDSYNEQFF TGCGCCAGCAGCTTGGACAGCTACAATGAGCAGTTCTTC
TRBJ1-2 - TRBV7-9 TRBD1 CASSLGEILTGYGYTF TGTGCCAGCAGCTTAGGGGAGATTCTGACAGGGTATGGCTACACCTTC
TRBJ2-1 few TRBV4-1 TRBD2 CASSPSGGSYNEQFF TGCGCCAGCAGCCCCAGCGGGGGGTCTTACAATGAGCAGTTCTTC
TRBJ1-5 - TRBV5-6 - CASSLGGDSGQPQHF TGTGCCAGCAGCTTGGGCGGGGATTCAGGCCAGCCCCAGCATTTT
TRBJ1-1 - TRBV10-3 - CAITVDSVNTEAFF TGTGCCATCACTGTCGACAGCGTGAACACTGAAGCTTTCTTT
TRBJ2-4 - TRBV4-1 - CASSPLDNKNIQYF TGCGCCAGCAGCCCTCTGGACAACAAAAACATTCAGTACTTC
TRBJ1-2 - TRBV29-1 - CSVTGSYGYTF TGCAGCGTGACAGGCTCGTATGGCTACACCTTC
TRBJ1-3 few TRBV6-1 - CASSGGQKNTIYF TGTGCCAGCAGTGGAGGACAGAAAAACACCATATATTTT
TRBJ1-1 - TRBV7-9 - CASSPRWQGNTEAFF TGTGCCAGCAGCCCTAGGTGGCAGGGAAACACTGAAGCTTTCTTT
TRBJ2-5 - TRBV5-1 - CASSLDPSPGETQYF TGCGCCAGCAGCTTGGACCCTAGCCCCGGGGAGACCCAGTACTTC
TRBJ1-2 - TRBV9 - CASSPRAGGYTF TGTGCCAGCAGCCCGAGGGCTGGTGGCTACACCTTC
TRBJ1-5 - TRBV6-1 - CASSEARPQHF TGTGCCAGCAGTGAGGCCAGGCCCCAGCATTTT
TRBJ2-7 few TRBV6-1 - CASRPGVLEQYF TGTGCCAGCAGGCCGGGGGTCCTTGAGCAGTACTTC
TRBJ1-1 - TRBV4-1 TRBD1 CASSPVGTGVMNTEAFF TGCGCCAGCAGCCCGGTGGGGACAGGGGTGATGAACACTGAAGCTTTCTTT
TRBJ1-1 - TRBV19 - CASTQLGGWRNTEAFF TGTGCCAGTACCCAACTGGGGGGGTGGAGGAACACTGAAGCTTTCTTT
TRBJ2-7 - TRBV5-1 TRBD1 CASSLRTGARHEQYF TGCGCCAGCAGCTTGAGAACAGGGGCTCGACACGAGCAGTACTTC
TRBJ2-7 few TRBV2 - CASMVRNYEQYF TGTGCCAGCATGGTCAGGAACTACGAGCAGTACTTC
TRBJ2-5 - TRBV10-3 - CAISGGYQETQYF TGTGCCATCTCTGGGGGGTACCAAGAGACCCAGTACTTC
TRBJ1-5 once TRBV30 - CAWTRGGGNQPQHF TGTGCCTGGACCCGAGGAGGGGGCAATCAGCCCCAGCATTTT
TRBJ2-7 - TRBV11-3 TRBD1 CASSLGTGDIYEQYF TGTGCCAGCAGCTTAGGGACAGGTGATATCTACGAGCAGTACTTC
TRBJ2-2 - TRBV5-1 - CASSFEQYANTGELFF TGCGCCAGCAGCTTTGAACAATACGCGAACACCGGGGAGCTGTTTTTT
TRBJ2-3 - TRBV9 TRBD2 CASRSGTTDTQYF TGTGCCAGCCGTAGCGGGACCACAGATACGCAGTATTTT
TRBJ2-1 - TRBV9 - CASSVALPSSEQFF TGTGCCAGCAGCGTAGCTCTCCCTTCTAGCGAGCAGTTCTTC
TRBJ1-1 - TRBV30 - CAWEGDTWPPEAFF TGTGCCTGGGAAGGGGACACCTGGCCTCCTGAAGCTTTCTTT
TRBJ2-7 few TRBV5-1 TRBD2 CASSLVLAGVDEQYF TGCGCCAGCAGCTTGGTTTTAGCGGGGGTTGACGAGCAGTACTTC